The 19 T cell receptor beta chains presented below share a single source sample, sequenced in a study of shared clonotypes between healthy human individuals. Sequenced by immunoSEQ multiplex PCR; TCRdb stores in-frame clones only, minus some. The data show 2 million to 3 million clones, 80% to 95% seen once. The sample was naive CD4+ T cells from PBMCs. As to subset: CD45RA+ positively selected. All receptors come from a man younger than 35 in good health. Some clones in this sample may be carry-over from other donors' samples.

The CDR3 reads CASSAQAGGTEAFF. The CDR3 nucleotides are TGTGCCAGCAGTGCACAGGCAGGGGGCACTGAAGCTTTCTTT. The V call is TRBV28, the J call TRBJ1-1; 7 nucleotides align to TRBD1. Germline assignment: CDR1 MDHEN and CDR2 SYDVKM. CDR3 length: 14 residues. Trimming cost V 5 bases and J 4 bases; bases outside gene matches: 7.

The chain uses TRBV27 and TRBJ1-5; 8 positions match TRBD1. The CDR3 has 15 residues. J gave up 4 bases and V 8 bases, and 10 bases lay outside the gene matches. CDR1 is MNHEY, CDR2 SMNVEV, per germline (reference sequence). CDR3 amino acids: CASGWGQELNQPQHF. CDR3 sequence (DNA): TGTGCCAGCGGTTGGGGACAGGAGTTAAATCAGCCCCAGCATTTT.

The chain couples TRBV28 to TRBJ2-7, with TRBD1 matching 8 bases. Germline loops: CDR1 MDHEN, CDR2 SYDVKM. The CDR3 spans 15 residues. V lost 5 bases, J lost 1 base, and 7 bases stayed unmatched. Here the CDR3 DNA reads TGTGCCAGCAGTGGGGAGCACAGGGGGTCCTACGAGCAGTACTTC. This encodes CASSGEHRGSYEQYF.

Comment on this clone: Other DNA sequences in this specimen translate into the identical CDR3. The rearrangement joins TRBV5-1 to TRBJ2-2; 7 bases match TRBD1. The length of the CDR3 is 15 residues. V shed 4 bases and J 1 base; nucleotides not matched to a gene: 4. Per germline, CDR1 SGHRS and CDR2 YFSETQ. CDR3 amino acids: CASSPRTGNTGELFF. The DNA of the CDR3 is TGCGCCAGCAGCCCTAGGACAGGGAACACCGGGGAGCTGTTTTTT.

The chain combines TRBV27 with TRBJ2-1; 12 nucleotides align to TRBD2. Losses at the gene ends were 0 bases for V and 9 bases for J; bases not matched to a gene: 6. Germline assignment: CDR1 MNHEY and CDR2 SMNVEV (reference sequence). The CDR3 covers 16 residues. The CDR3 loop reads CASSLSSLAGGGEQFF. In nucleotides, the CDR3 is TGTGCCAGCAGTTTATCCTCACTAGCGGGAGGCGGTGAGCAGTTCTTC.

This sequence joins TRBV7-2 and TRBJ2-7; D uncertain. V lost 2 bases, J lost 6 bases, and 14 bases lay in between. CDR3 length: 14 residues. Germline assignment: CDR1 SGHTA and CDR2 FQGNSA. The CDR3 here is CASSLRLYISEQYF. The DNA for the CDR3 is TGTGCCAGCAGCTTACGGCTCTATATTAGCGAGCAGTACTTC.

V and J are TRBV28 and TRBJ1-4; D is unclear. The CDR3 has 14 residues. Germline V gives CDR1 MDHEN, CDR2 SYDVKM. V was shortened by 6 bases and J by 8 bases, with 16 bases between the two germline ends. This CDR3 is CASSSPSPWEKLFF. In DNA form, the CDR3 reads TGTGCCAGCAGCTCCCCGTCTCCCTGGGAAAAACTGTTTTTT.

The V and J genes are TRBV29-1 and TRBJ2-5; D not certain. Trimming stripped 5 bases from V and 1 base from J, with 11 bases between. Germline V lookup: CDR1 SQVTM, CDR2 ANQGSEA. The CDR3 sequence is 13 residues long. The DNA of the CDR3 is TGCAGCGTTCGGGTCAGGTCCCAAGAGACCCAGTACTTC. Protein: CSVRVRSQETQYF.

CDR3 in DNA: TGTGCCAGCAGCTTAATGGTCCCAGGGTCTGGAAACACCATATATTTT. Translating gives CASSLMVPGSGNTIYF. V is TRBV7-2 and J is TRBJ1-3; the D gene is possibly TRBD1 (5 bases). This CDR3 has 16 residues. Germline V lookup: CDR1 SGHTA, CDR2 FQGNSA. Trimming took off 2 bases at V and 1 base at J, with 12 bases between the two ends.

The rearrangement uses TRBV19 and TRBJ2-1; 14 bases align to TRBD2. V shed 7 bases and J 12 bases; nucleotides not matched to a gene: 8. CDR3 size: 14 residues. The V gene's germline CDR1 is LNHDA and CDR2 SQIVND (reference sequence). CDR3 nucleotide sequence: TGTGCCAGTAATCCGACTAGCGGGAGGGCCCCGCAGTTCTTC. This encodes CASNPTSGRAPQFF.

This clone was found a few times. The V call is TRBV14, the J call TRBJ1-1; D is unresolved. V was shortened by 4 bases and J by 11 bases, with 17 bases between the two germline ends. The CDR3 extends over 13 amino acids. The V gene's germline CDR1 is SGHDN and CDR2 FVKESK. CDR3 in amino acids: CASSRSRMGGAFF. CDR3 bases: TGTGCCAGCAGCCGCTCCCGTATGGGCGGCGCTTTCTTT.

The rearrangement links TRBV10-3 to TRBJ2-7, with 7 bases that match TRBD1. J gave up 9 bases and V 3 bases, and 14 bases lay outside the gene matches. Germline V CDR1 and CDR2: ENHRY, SYGVKD. The CDR3 spans 15 residues. The CDR3 DNA sequence: TGTGCCATCAGTGATTTCCAAAACCAGGGGGAAGGGCAGTACTTC. Its translation is CAISDFQNQGEGQYF.

V and J are TRBV28 and TRBJ1-2; the D is unclear. Germline assignment: CDR1 MDHEN and CDR2 SYDVKM. The CDR3 runs 13 residues. V was trimmed by 3 bases and J by 2 bases, leaving 7 bases between them. CDR3: CASSFQVNYGYTF. The CDR3 coding sequence is TGTGCCAGCAGTTTCCAGGTGAACTATGGCTACACCTTC.

The chain uses TRBV4-1 and TRBJ1-5, with a weak D call TRBD1 (5 bases). CDR1 is MGHRA and CDR2 is YSYEKL in the germline V gene. CDR3 length: 15 residues. Trimming shortened V by 3 bases and J by 7 bases, and 16 bases separated the two germline ends. CDR3 sequence reads: CASSHPGTSFQPQHF. As DNA, the CDR3 is TGCGCCAGCAGCCACCCGGGGACCTCTTTCCAGCCCCAGCATTTT.

The chain joins TRBV2 to TRBJ2-3; D gene unclear. This CDR3 is built from 14 residues. CDR1 SNHLY and CDR2 FYNNEI come from the germline V gene. The ends were cut back, 1 base at V and 6 bases at J, with 11 bases in the middle. DNA for the CDR3: TGTGCCAGCAGTGAAGAGGAGTATTTGGATACGCAGTATTTT. Its protein is CASSEEEYLDTQYF.

About this clone itself: The junction shows a germline mismatch at one end, possibly a read error. The genes are TRBV4-3 and TRBJ2-7, with TRBD2 identical over 7 bases. Germline CDR1 and CDR2: LGHNA and YSLEER. The CDR3 loop spans 15 amino acids. The CDR3 bases are TGCGCCAGCAGCCAAGATCTCGGGGGGACCTACGAGCGGTACTTC. Its protein product is CASSQDLGGTYERYF.

This chain uses TRBV5-4 with TRBJ1-2, with D tentatively TRBD1 (5 bases). Germline V CDR1 and CDR2: SGHNT, YYREEE (reference sequence). V was clipped by 0 bases and J by 1 base, with 10 bases between them. The CDR3 consists of 15 residues. The CDR3 here is CASSLAAQVNYGYTF. CDR3 sequence (DNA): TGTGCCAGCAGCTTGGCGGCACAGGTTAACTATGGCTACACCTTC. The full variable domain, its missing parts supplied by reference TRBV5-4 and TRBJ1-2, is ETGVTQSPTHLIKTRGQQVTLRCSSQSGHNTVSWYQQALGQGPQFIFQYYREEENGRGNFPPRFSGLQFPNYSSELNVNALELDDSALYLCASSLAAQVNYGYTFGSGTRLTVV.

The CDR3 DNA follows: TGTGCCAGTAGCCGAGCGGGGACAGCTTACTACAATGAGCAGTTCTTC. Translation: CASSRAGTAYYNEQFF. This chain uses TRBV19 with TRBJ2-1; D may correspond to TRBD1 or TRBD2 (7 bases each). The CDR3 runs 16 residues. The V end lost 6 bases, the J end lost 3 bases, and 18 bases lay between the germline ends. Germline lookup yields CDR1 LNHDA and CDR2 SQIVND (reference sequence). The full variable domain, in which reference TRBV19 and TRBJ2-1 provide the parts outside the CDR3, is DGGITQSPKYLFRKEGQNVTLSCEQNLNHDAMYWYRQDPGQGLRLIYYSQIVNDFQKGDIAEGYSVSREKKESFPLTVTSAQKNPTAFYLCASSRAGTAYYNEQFFGPGTRLTVL.

On this clone: This could be a read error, since a much larger clone is one nucleotide away. Other nucleotide sequences in the sample specify the same CDR3. The rearrangement links TRBV5-6 to TRBJ2-1; no definite D call. The germline V gene has CDR1 SGHDT and CDR2 YYEEEE. The CDR3 covers 12 residues. V was pared by 0 bases and J by 7 bases, with 5 bases between. This chain's CDR3 is CASSLGGNEQFF. In DNA, the CDR3 is TGTGCCAGCAGCTTGGGTGGGAATGAGCAGTTCTTC.